These 3 T cell receptor beta chains were all obtained from the same sample, sequenced in a study of graft-versus-host responses after intestinal transplantation. Their specific antigens are unknown. TCRdb's copy holds only in-frame clones and misses some; the assay was immunoSEQ multiplex PCR. Here the sample spans some 64,000 clones, roughly 90% being singletons. The sample in question was unstimulated CD8+ T cells sorted from spleen or lymph node cells, obtained before transplant. The receptors here all came from a human donor who was the organ donor for an intestinal transplant.

V gene TRBV9 combines with J gene TRBJ2-2; TRBD2 matches at 10 bases. The junction had 12 bases not matched to a gene; V was cut back by 4 bases and J by 3 bases. The CDR3 totals 18 residues. The germline V gene has CDR1 SGDLS and CDR2 YYNGEE. CDR3 sequence: CASSLHSGRPRDTGELFF. CDR3 sequence (DNA): TGTGCCAGCAGCTTGCATAGCGGGAGGCCCCGGGACACCGGGGAGCTGTTTTTT.

The genes are TRBV12-2 and TRBJ1-2; the table's D call, TRBD1, was not checked against the DNA. TRBV12-2 is a pseudogene segment. This CDR3 has 17 amino acids. The CDR3 sequence is CASRDRQGLPFSYGYTF. CDR3 nucleotide sequence: TGTGCAAGTCGCGACCGACAGGGGCTGCCCTTTAGCTATGGCTACACCTTC.

V is TRBV28 and J is TRBJ1-5; D is ambiguous. Germline V gives CDR1 MDHEN, CDR2 SYDVKM. The CDR3 covers 14 residues. V was clipped by 5 bases and J by 0 bases, with 8 bases between them. Here the CDR3 reads CASSPNPSNQPQHF. The CDR3 bases are TGTGCCAGCAGTCCTAATCCTAGCAATCAGCCCCAGCATTTT.